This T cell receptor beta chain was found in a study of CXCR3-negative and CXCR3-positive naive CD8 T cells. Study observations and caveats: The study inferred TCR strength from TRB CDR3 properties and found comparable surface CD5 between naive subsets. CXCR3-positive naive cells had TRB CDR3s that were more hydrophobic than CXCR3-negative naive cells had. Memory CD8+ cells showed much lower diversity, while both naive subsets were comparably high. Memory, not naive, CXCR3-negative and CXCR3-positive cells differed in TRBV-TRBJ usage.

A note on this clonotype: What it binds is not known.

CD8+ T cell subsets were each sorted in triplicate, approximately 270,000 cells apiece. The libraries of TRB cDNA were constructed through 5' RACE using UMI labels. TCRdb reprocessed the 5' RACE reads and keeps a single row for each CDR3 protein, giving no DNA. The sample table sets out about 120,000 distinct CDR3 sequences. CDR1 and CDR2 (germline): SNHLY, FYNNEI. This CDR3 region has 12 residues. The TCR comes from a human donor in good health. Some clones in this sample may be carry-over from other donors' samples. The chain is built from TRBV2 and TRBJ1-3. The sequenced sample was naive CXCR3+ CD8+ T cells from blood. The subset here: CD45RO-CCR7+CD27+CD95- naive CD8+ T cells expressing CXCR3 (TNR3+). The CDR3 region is CASRGSGNTIYF.